Detailed here is one T cell receptor beta chain. The sample belongs to a study of blood T cell repertoires in COVID-19. On the study more broadly: Material from acute and convalescent COVID-19 was sourced from the United States, Italy and Spain. T cells, B-cell-depleted T cells, or PBMCs provided the cDNA or gDNA that served as material.

Original handling: Nucleated cell counts were estimated from reference gene primer amplification. Produced via immunoSEQ multiplex PCR; TCRdb's table is partial and in-frame only. V and J calls plus clone size are reproduced from that table; the DNA served to infer D and trimming. The sample carries roughly 150,000 clones, more than 75% recorded once. The source material was peripheral blood. This receptor was identified in a man aged 45-60 years who had recovered from COVID-19.

CDR3 region: CASSPGQGMNTEAFF. The CDR3 DNA reads TGTGCCAGCAGCCCAGGACAGGGAATGAACACTGAAGCTTTCTTT. The chain employs TRBV7-2 and TRBJ1-1; 8 positions match TRBD1. The J segment lost 0 bases and the V segment lost 5 bases, leaving 5 bases of the junction unmatched. Germline V gene lookup returns CDR1 SGHTA and CDR2 FQGNSA. This CDR3 has 15 amino acids.